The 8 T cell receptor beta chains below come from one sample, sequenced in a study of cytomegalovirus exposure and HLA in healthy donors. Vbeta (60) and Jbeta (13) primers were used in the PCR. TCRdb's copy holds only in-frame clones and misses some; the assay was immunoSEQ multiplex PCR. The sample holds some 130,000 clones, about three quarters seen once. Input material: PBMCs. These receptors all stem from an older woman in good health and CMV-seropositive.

The CDR3 loop is CASSHPGLAGDTDTQYF. Written as DNA, the CDR3 is TGTGCCAGCAGCCACCCTGGACTAGCGGGGGACACAGATACGCAGTATTTT. The chain couples TRBV7-9 to TRBJ2-3; 13 nucleotides agree with TRBD2. The CDR3 sequence is 17 residues long. Trimming cost V 5 bases and J 2 bases; bases outside gene matches: 7. From germline, CDR1 is SEHNR and CDR2 FQNEAQ (reference sequence). The full variable domain, completed using reference TRBV7-9 and TRBJ2-3, is DTGVSQNPRHKITKRGQNVTFRCDPISEHNRLYWYRQTLGQGPEFLTYFQNEAQLEKSRLLSDRFSAERPKGSFSTLEIQRTEQGDSAMYLCASSHPGLAGDTDTQYFGPGTRLTVL.

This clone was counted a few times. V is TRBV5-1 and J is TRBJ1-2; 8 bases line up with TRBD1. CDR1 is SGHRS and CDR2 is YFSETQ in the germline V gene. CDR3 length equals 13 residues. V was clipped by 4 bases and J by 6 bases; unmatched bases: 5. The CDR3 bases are TGCGCCAGCAGCCGGACAGGGATTGATGGCTACACCTTC. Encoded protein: CASSRTGIDGYTF. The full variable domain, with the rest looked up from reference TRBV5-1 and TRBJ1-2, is KAGVTQTPRYLIKTRGQQVTLSCSPISGHRSVSWYQQTPGQGLQFLFEYFSETQRNKGNFPGRFSGRQFSNSRSEMNVSTLELGDSALYLCASSRTGIDGYTFGSGTRLTVV.

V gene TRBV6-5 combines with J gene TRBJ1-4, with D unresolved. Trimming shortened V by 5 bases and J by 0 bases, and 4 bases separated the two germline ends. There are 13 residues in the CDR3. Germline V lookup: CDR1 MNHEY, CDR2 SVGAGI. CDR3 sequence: CASSPTTNEKLFF. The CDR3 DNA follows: TGTGCCAGCAGTCCTACAACTAATGAAAAACTGTTTTTT.

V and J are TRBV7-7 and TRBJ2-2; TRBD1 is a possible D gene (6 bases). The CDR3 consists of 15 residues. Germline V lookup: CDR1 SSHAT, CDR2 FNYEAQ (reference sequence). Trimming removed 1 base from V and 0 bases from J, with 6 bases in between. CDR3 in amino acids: CASSLGTANTGELFF. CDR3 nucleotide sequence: TGTGCCAGCAGCTTAGGGACAGCGAACACCGGGGAGCTGTTTTTT.

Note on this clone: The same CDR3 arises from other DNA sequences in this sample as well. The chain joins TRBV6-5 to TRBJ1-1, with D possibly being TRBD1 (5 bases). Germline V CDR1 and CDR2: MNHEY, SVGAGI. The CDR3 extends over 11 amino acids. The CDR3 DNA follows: TGTGTCGTACAGGTGAACACTGAAGCTTTCTTT. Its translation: CVVQVNTEAFF.

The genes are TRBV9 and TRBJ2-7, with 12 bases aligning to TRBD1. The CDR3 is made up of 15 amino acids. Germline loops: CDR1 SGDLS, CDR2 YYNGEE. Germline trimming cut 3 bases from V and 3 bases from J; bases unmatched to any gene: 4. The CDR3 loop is CASSEGTGGIYEQYF. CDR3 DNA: TGTGCCAGCAGCGAGGGGACAGGGGGCATCTACGAGCAGTACTTC.

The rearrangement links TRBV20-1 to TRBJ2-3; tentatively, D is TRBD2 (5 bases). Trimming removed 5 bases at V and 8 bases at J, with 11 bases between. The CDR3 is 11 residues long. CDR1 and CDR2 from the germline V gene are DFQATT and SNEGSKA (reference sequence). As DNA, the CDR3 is TGCAGTGCTGAGAGTGGAGGTACGCAGTATTTT. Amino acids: CSAESGGTQYF.

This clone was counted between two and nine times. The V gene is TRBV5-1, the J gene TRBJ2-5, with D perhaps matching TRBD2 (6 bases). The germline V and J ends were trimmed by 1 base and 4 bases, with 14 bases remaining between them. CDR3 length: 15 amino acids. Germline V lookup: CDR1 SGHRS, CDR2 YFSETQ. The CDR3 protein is CASSLNPGAGETQYF. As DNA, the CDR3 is TGCGCCAGCAGCTTGAACCCGGGAGCGGGAGAGACCCAGTACTTC. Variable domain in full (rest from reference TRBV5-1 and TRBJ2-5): KAGVTQTPRYLIKTRGQQVTLSCSPISGHRSVSWYQQTPGQGLQFLFEYFSETQRNKGNFPGRFSGRQFSNSRSEMNVSTLELGDSALYLCASSLNPGAGETQYFGPGTRLLVL.